This entry describes one T cell receptor (beta chain). This CDR3 is built from 14 residues. V dropped 4 bases and J dropped 5; count of bases not matched to a gene: 9. Germline CDR1 is SGHRS and CDR2 is YFSETQ. This sample stems from a study of T-cell memory formation after mild COVID-19. A single record per CDR3 protein comes from TCRdb applying MiXCR to the 5' RACE reads. The table shows fewer than 250,000 distinct CDR3 sequences, with roughly 30% occurring only once. The chain joins TRBV5-1 to TRBJ2-7, with 7 bases matching TRBD1. Sample: PBMCs or a T cell subset sorted from them (not recorded which). The sequence came from an adult woman who had mild COVID-19 (a few samples of this study predate the infection). Cell type and time point are not known. DNA for the CDR3: TGCGCCAGCAGCCCAGGGGGTTATATCGACGAGCAGTACTTC. It translates to CASSPGGYIDEQYF. Full variable domain (missing parts from reference TRBV5-1 and TRBJ2-7): KAGVTQTPRYLIKTRGQQVTLSCSPISGHRSVSWYQQTPGQGLQFLFEYFSETQRNKGNFPGRFSGRQFSNSRSEMNVSTLELGDSALYLCASSPGGYIDEQYFGPGTRLTVT.